This entry lists 5 T cell receptor beta chains sequenced from one sample in a study of blood T cell repertoires in COVID-19. Some clones are missing from TCRdb's copy, which holds only in-frame ones; the method was immunoSEQ multiplex PCR. The sample holds roughly 110,000 clones, approximately 88% seen once. Sequencing input: peripheral blood. The receptor set was obtained from a woman in her 70s with acute or convalescent COVID-19.

The chain has TRBV7-2 and TRBJ2-3; D is unclear. V lost 5 bases, J lost 4 bases, and 13 bases lay in between. Per germline, CDR1 SGHTA and CDR2 FQGNSA. This CDR3 comprises 14 residues. The CDR3 protein is CASSPVVAADTQYF. DNA for the CDR3: TGTGCCAGCAGCCCAGTGGTAGCAGCAGATACGCAGTATTTT.

This clone was found once. The rearrangement links TRBV14 to TRBJ2-7, with a tentative D call TRBD1 (5 bases). Germline-derived CDR1 and CDR2 are SGHDN and FVKESK. Trimming cost V 1 base and J 3 bases, with 13 bases left between them. The CDR3 spans 15 residues. Here the CDR3 DNA reads TGTGCCAGCAGCCAAGCGTCAGGGTTATTCTACGAGCAGTACTTC. Its translation: CASSQASGLFYEQYF. The full variable domain, its missing parts supplied by reference TRBV14 and TRBJ2-7, is EAGVTQFPSHSVIEKGQTVTLRCDPISGHDNLYWYRRVMGKEIKFLLHFVKESKQDESGMPNNRFLAERTGGTYSTLKVQPAELEDSGVYFCASSQASGLFYEQYFGPGTRLTVT.

The chain joins TRBV29-1 to TRBJ2-5, with 11 bases matching TRBD1. Per the germline V gene, CDR1 is SQVTM and CDR2 is ANQGSEA. CDR3 length equals 19 residues. V was clipped by 6 bases and J by 2 bases; unmatched bases: 20. The CDR3 DNA reads as TGCAGCGTCGCCGTGGGACAGGGGGATTTTTGGTTCCAACAAGAGACCCAGTACTTC. Translated, it gives CSVAVGQGDFWFQQETQYF.

The rearrangement uses TRBV3-1 (or the pseudogene TRBV3-2) and TRBJ1-1; D is perhaps TRBD1 (5 bases). Trimming shortened V by 8 bases and J by 1 base, and 17 bases separated the two germline ends. CDR1 is LGHDT, CDR2 YNNKEL, per germline (reference sequence). The CDR3 has 15 residues. This CDR3 is CASSPTFGQNTEAFF. The CDR3 region has the DNA TGTGCCAGCTCCCCAACGTTTGGACAGAACACTGAAGCTTTCTTT.

The rearrangement joins TRBV9 to TRBJ1-1, with TRBD1 matching over 8 bases. Unmatched junction bases numbered 5, after V lost 0 bases and J lost 7 bases. The length of the CDR3 is 14 residues. CDR1 is SGDLS, CDR2 YYNGEE, per germline. CDR3: CASSVGDRTVEAFF. In DNA form, the CDR3 reads TGTGCCAGCAGCGTAGGGGACAGGACGGTTGAAGCTTTCTTT.